The T cell receptor (beta chain) under discussion was sequenced for a study of blood T cell repertoires in COVID-19. Across the study: The United States, Italy and Spain were the sources of the acute and convalescent COVID-19 samples. T cells, B-cell-depleted T cells, or PBMCs provided the cDNA or gDNA that served as material.

Authors' processing steps: Nucleated cell counts were estimated from reference gene primer amplification. Data came from immunoSEQ multiplex PCR; TCRdb stores just in-frame clones and leaves some out. V, J and clone size were drawn from that table, and D and trimming were deduced from the DNA. This sample has tens of thousands of clones, with 60% to 85% found just once. This CDR3 is built from 16 residues. Deletions cut 3 bases from V and 8 bases from J, with 20 bases between. Germline V gives CDR1 MNHNY, CDR2 SVGAGI (reference sequence). The TCR sequence derives from a human donor in a cohort sampled during active COVID-19. V is TRBV6-6 and J is TRBJ2-1; D gene uncertain. Sequenced sample: peripheral blood. CDR3 protein: CASSYSRRKATYEQFF. CDR3 DNA sequence: TGTGCCAGCAGTTATAGCCGGCGCAAGGCCACTTATGAGCAGTTCTTC.